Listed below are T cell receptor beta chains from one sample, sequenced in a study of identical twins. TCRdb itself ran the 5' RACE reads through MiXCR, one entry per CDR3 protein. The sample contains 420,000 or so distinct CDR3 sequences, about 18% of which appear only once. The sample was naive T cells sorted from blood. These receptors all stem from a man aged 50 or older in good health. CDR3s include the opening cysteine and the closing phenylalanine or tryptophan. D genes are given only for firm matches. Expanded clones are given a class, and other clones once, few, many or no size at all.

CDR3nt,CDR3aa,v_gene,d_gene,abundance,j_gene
TGTGCCAGCAGGGGGGCCGGCGGCTCCTACAATGAGCAGTTCTTC,CASRGAGGSYNEQFF,TRBV6-1,.,few,TRBJ2-1
TGTGCCAGCAGTCCCCGGGCAGGCAAATCGAACACTGAAGCTTTCTTT,CASSPRAGKSNTEAFF,TRBV12-3/TRBV12-4,.,.,TRBJ1-1
TGTGCCAGCAGCCAAGTTTGGGGGACGAATCAGCCCCAGCATTTT,CASSQVWGTNQPQHF,TRBV3-1,.,many,TRBJ1-5
TGTGCCAGCAGCTTAGTTCCCGGGCGGGTCTACAATGAGCAGTTCTTC,CASSLVPGRVYNEQFF,TRBV7-2,.,few,TRBJ2-1
TGCAGTGCCCTCGTAGACGGGAGATACATTCAGTACTTC,CSALVDGRYIQYF,TRBV20-1,.,many,TRBJ2-4
TGCAGTGCCGGGGATGGGGCTCGTGGGAAGACCCAGTACTTC,CSAGDGARGKTQYF,TRBV20-1,.,few,TRBJ2-5
TGTGCCAGCAGCTTAGTCGGGATTAGCTCCAATCAGCCCCAGCATTTT,CASSLVGISSNQPQHF,TRBV7-2,.,few,TRBJ1-5
TGTGCCAGCAGACAGGATTGGGCGGAGACCCAGTACTTC,CASRQDWAETQYF,TRBV2,.,.,TRBJ2-5
TGTGCCAGCAGAGACAGGGCACCTAACTATGGCTACACCTTC,CASRDRAPNYGYTF,TRBV2,TRBD1,.,TRBJ1-2
TGTGCCAGCAGCTTAGCGTTAGCGGGAGGAAGCACCGGGGAGCTGTTTTTT,CASSLALAGGSTGELFF,TRBV7-9,TRBD2,many,TRBJ2-2
TGTGCCAGTACTTACGAAGTTGGTCGGACAAATTCACCCCTCCACTTT,CASTYEVGRTNSPLHF,TRBV19,.,.,TRBJ1-6
TGCGCCAGCAGCCTCGGGACCTCCGGGCCAGATACGCAGTATTTT,CASSLGTSGPDTQYF,TRBV5-1,.,.,TRBJ2-3
TGTGCCAGCAGAAACGGGGAGGCCCAGAACAATGAGCAGTTCTTC,CASRNGEAQNNEQFF,TRBV12-3/TRBV12-4,.,few,TRBJ2-1
TGTGCCAGCAGTCCAGGGGAGGTACAGCCCCAGCATTTT,CASSPGEVQPQHF,TRBV12-3/TRBV12-4,.,few,TRBJ1-5
TGTGCCAGCAGCCCCGGACAGGCCGGTAGCACGAGAGCTTTCTTT,CASSPGQAGSTRAFF,TRBV7-3,TRBD1,.,TRBJ1-1
TGTGCCAGCAGCCAAGATTGGGGCCTGGCAAGCACAGATACGCAGTATTTT,CASSQDWGLASTDTQYF,TRBV4-2,.,many,TRBJ2-3
TGTGCCAGCAGTTTAGGCCCAGGGGGTTTCTATGGCTACTCCTTC,CASSLGPGGFYGYSF,TRBV12-3/TRBV12-4,TRBD1,.,TRBJ1-2
TGCGCCAGCAATGAAGGAACAGGCGACTACGAGCAGTACTTC,CASNEGTGDYEQYF,TRBV5-1,.,.,TRBJ2-7
TGCAGTGCTAGTAGCCTAGGTGGGATAACCGGGGAGCTGTTTTTT,CSASSLGGITGELFF,TRBV20-1,.,.,TRBJ2-2
TGTGCCAGCAGTCTCCAGGGACAGGGGACTTCACCCCTCCACTTT,CASSLQGQGTSPLHF,TRBV12-3/TRBV12-4,TRBD1,many,TRBJ1-6
TGTGCCAGCAGCCCGACACTAGCGGGGGGGCCTAATGAGCAGTTCTTC,CASSPTLAGGPNEQFF,TRBV7-9,TRBD2,.,TRBJ2-1
TGTGCCAGCAGCCAAGACCGGAAAACCTACGAGCAGTACTTC,CASSQDRKTYEQYF,TRBV4-2,.,few,TRBJ2-7
TGTGCCACCAGTGATCCACGGGACGCCCGAGGCACCGGGGAGCTGTTTTTT,CATSDPRDARGTGELFF,TRBV24-1,.,few,TRBJ2-2
TGTGCCAGCAGCGTAGTTCCGGGAGGCACCGGGGAGCTGTTTTTT,CASSVVPGGTGELFF,TRBV9,TRBD2,few,TRBJ2-2
TGCAGTGCTAGATGGACAGGGGGTTCTAAGACAGATACGCAGTATTTT,CSARWTGGSKTDTQYF,TRBV20-1,TRBD1,.,TRBJ2-3
TGTGCCATCAGCCTGACAGGGCTCACAGATACGCAGTATTTT,CAISLTGLTDTQYF,TRBV10-3,TRBD1,few,TRBJ2-3
TGTGCCAGCAGCCAACAAGACAGGGGGAACACTGAAGCTTTCTTT,CASSQQDRGNTEAFF,TRBV3-1,TRBD1,.,TRBJ1-1
TGTGCCAGCAGTTGGGACATATCTTACGAGCAGTACTTC,CASSWDISYEQYF,TRBV6-5,.,.,TRBJ2-7